There are many counts of the clone carrying this TCR beta chain. This entry is derived from a study of neurological immune-mediated disorders. The making of cDNA relied on 5'RACE with 10-nucleotide random UMIs. Every sequencing run produced over 200 million TCR-beta sequences that came from 15-18 subjects. From the 5' RACE reads, TCRdb called clonotypes with MiXCR, one entry per CDR3 protein. The profile shows approximately 89,000 distinct CDR3 sequences, about 13% of them singletons. V gave up 1 base and J gave up 0 bases, with 9 bases separating them. Germline V gene sequence: CDR1 DFQATT, CDR2 SNEGSKA (reference sequence). The CDR3 extends over 15 amino acids. As to time point: longitudinal time-point 2.

Sequencing used PBMCs. The rearrangement joins TRBV20-1 to TRBJ2-2; no definite D call. The receptor comes from a female donor with HTLV-1-associated myelopathy (HAM/TSP). The CDR3 bases are TGCAGTGCTAGAGGCCCCGGGTCGAACACCGGGGAGCTGTTTTTT. Encoded protein: CSARGPGSNTGELFF.